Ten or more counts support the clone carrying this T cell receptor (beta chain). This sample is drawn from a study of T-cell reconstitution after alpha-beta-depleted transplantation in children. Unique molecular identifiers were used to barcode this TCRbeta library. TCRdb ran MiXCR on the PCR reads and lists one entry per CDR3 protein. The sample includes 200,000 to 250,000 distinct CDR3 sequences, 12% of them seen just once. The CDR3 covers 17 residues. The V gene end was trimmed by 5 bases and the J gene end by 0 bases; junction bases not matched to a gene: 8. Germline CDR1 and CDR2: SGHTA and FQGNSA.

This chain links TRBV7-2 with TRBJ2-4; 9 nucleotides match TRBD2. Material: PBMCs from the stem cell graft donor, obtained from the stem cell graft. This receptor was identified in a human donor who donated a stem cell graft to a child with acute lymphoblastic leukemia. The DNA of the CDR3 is TGTGCCAGCAGCCCTCGGCGGGGGGGGGCAGCCAAAAACATTCAGTACTTC. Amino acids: CASSPRRGGAAKNIQYF.